A selection of T cell receptor beta chains follows, all from one sample in a study of siplizumab effects on memory and regulatory T cells. Produced via immunoSEQ multiplex PCR; TCRdb's table is partial and in-frame only. The sample contains tens of thousands of clones, nearly 95% of which appear only once. Source material: non-Treg CD4+ T cells sorted from blood. Receptors were obtained from a human donor in good health. Both conserved end residues are part of each CDR3. A D gene is named only where the DNA matches it firmly. Rows may omit the clone size; those that give it use once, few, many or a size class.

>TRBJ2-3|TRBV5-6|-|-
TGTGCCAGCAGCTTGGTACGGGAGACTAGCACAGATACGCAGTATTTT
CASSLVRETSTDTQYF
>TRBJ2-3|TRBV6-5|-|-
TGTGCCAGCGGCTATCGGGTCGATACGCAGTATTTT
CASGYRVDTQYF
>TRBJ1-2|TRBV5-1|-|TRBD1
TGCGCCAGCAGCTCCGGGACAGTAGCCACCAACTATGGCTACACCTTC
CASSSGTVATNYGYTF
>TRBJ2-5|TRBV27|-|TRBD1
TGTGCCAGCAGTTCTCTCGACAGGGTGCGAGAGACCCAGTACTTC
CASSSLDRVRETQYF
>TRBJ1-2|TRBV5-4|-|-
TGTGCCAGCAGCCTCTGGGGAGGGGACTATGGCTACACCTTC
CASSLWGGDYGYTF
>TRBJ2-5|TRBV20-1|-|-
TGCAGTGCTGCGCAAGAGACCCAGTACTTC
CSAAQETQYF
>TRBJ1-3|TRBV4-2|-|-
TGTGCCAGCAGCCAAGACAGGGAGGGAAACACCATATATTTT
CASSQDREGNTIYF
>TRBJ2-1|TRBV5-1|-|TRBD2
TGCGCCAGCAGCTTGGTAGCGGGGGCCCCTGGTGAGCAGTTCTTC
CASSLVAGAPGEQFF
>TRBJ2-2|TRBV7-6|-|TRBD2
TGTGCCAGCAGCATTACTAGCGGGACGGCCGGGGAGCTGTTTTTT
CASSITSGTAGELFF
>TRBJ2-1|TRBV29-1|-|TRBD2
TGCAGCGTTGTTAGCGGGGGATACAATGAGCAGTTCTTC
CSVVSGGYNEQFF
>TRBJ2-7|TRBV18|-|TRBD1
TGTGCCAGCTCACCACGACAGGGGAACGAGCAGTACTTC
CASSPRQGNEQYF
>TRBJ1-1|TRBV6-6|-|-
TGTGCCAGCAGGACGGACAGGAACACTGAAGCTTTCTTT
CASRTDRNTEAFF
>TRBJ1-1|TRBV7-6|-|-
TGTGCCAGCAGCTTATACCCTCGCGGCAGAGAGATTGAAGCTTTCTTT
CASSLYPRGREIEAFF
>TRBJ1-2|TRBV30|-|-
TGTGCCTGGAGTGTGTCTGGGTATGGCTACACCTTC
CAWSVSGYGYTF
>TRBJ2-7|TRBV6-6|-|TRBD2
TGTGCCAGCAGTTACTCGAGCGGGAGGGCCTACGAGCAGTACTTC
CASSYSSGRAYEQYF
>TRBJ1-4|TRBV2|-|-
TGTGCCAGCAGTGGAGGACAGTCTGCTAATGAAAAACTGTTTTTT
CASSGGQSANEKLFF
>TRBJ2-5|TRBV5-4|-|-
TGTGCCAGCAGCTTGCTTGGACAAGAGACCCAGTACTTC
CASSLLGQETQYF
>TRBJ2-7|TRBV11-3|-|-
TGTGCCAGCAGCCCCGACACCCCGTACGAGCAGTACTTC
CASSPDTPYEQYF
>TRBJ2-1|TRBV6-1|-|-
TGTGCCAGCAGCCGAAGTGGGACTCTCTACAATGAGCAGTTCTTC
CASSRSGTLYNEQFF
>TRBJ2-3|TRBV18|-|-
TGTGCCAGCTCACCGGTCCTAGCGACTTCTAGCACAGATACGCAGTATTTT
CASSPVLATSSTDTQYF
>TRBJ1-1|TRBV19|few|-
TGTGCCAGTAGTATGGCGTGGGGCACTGAAGCTTTCTTT
CASSMAWGTEAFF
>TRBJ2-7|TRBV7-8|once|-
TGTGCCAGCAGCCGTCGTGGCGGGACCTACGAGCAGTACTTC
CASSRRGGTYEQYF
>TRBJ2-4|TRBV5-1|-|TRBD1
TGCGCCAGCAGCCACGGACAGGGGAATCGTCTTCAGTACTTC
CASSHGQGNRLQYF
>TRBJ1-1|TRBV7-3|once|-
TGTGCCAGCAGCCCGCAGGGGATTGGCGCTGAAGCTTTCTTT
CASSPQGIGAEAFF
>TRBJ2-3|TRBV4-2|-|TRBD2
TGTGCCAGCAGCCGGCATGGGACTAGCGGGGCCCCCGGGGCAGATACGCAGTATTTT
CASSRHGTSGAPGADTQYF
>TRBJ1-5|TRBV30|-|-
TGTGCCTGGAGCCGGGGGGACGGCCAGCCCCAGCATTTT
CAWSRGDGQPQHF
>TRBJ2-7|TRBV18|once|-
TGTGCCAGTCGCGAGGGATCCGAGCAGTACTTC
CASREGSEQYF
>TRBJ1-1|TRBV7-2|-|-
TGTGCCAGCAACAATCCGGGAGGGATGGGCACTGAAGCTTTCTTT
CASNNPGGMGTEAFF
>TRBJ1-4|TRBV5-3|-|-
TGTGCCAGAAGCTCCAGGCAGAGTAATGAAAAACTGTTTTTT
CARSSRQSNEKLFF
>TRBJ1-1|TRBV25-1|-|TRBD1
TGTGCCAGCAGCAGGGGGGGGGTCACTGAAGCTTTCTTT
CASSRGGVTEAFF
>TRBJ1-6|TRBV7-9|-|-
TGTGCCAGCAGCTCGGACACGACAAATTCACCCCTCCACTTT
CASSSDTTNSPLHF
>TRBJ2-7|TRBV5-1|-|TRBD1
TGCGCCAGCAGCCTGGGACAGGGGACGGGAGAGCAGTACTTC
CASSLGQGTGEQYF
>TRBJ2-7|TRBV19|-|-
TGTGCCAGTAGTATTATGGAGGGTCAGGGCGAGCAGTACTTC
CASSIMEGQGEQYF
>TRBJ1-4|TRBV11-2|-|TRBD1
TGTGCCAGCAGCCCGGGACAGGGAGTAAAACTGTTTTTT
CASSPGQGVKLFF
>TRBJ1-1|TRBV1|few|-
TGCACCAGCAGCCAAGATCGAGCTTTCTTT
CTSSQDRAFF
>TRBJ2-5|TRBV25-1|-|-
TGTGCCAGCAGTGTTGGGGTGGGACAACCTGGGCGAGAGACCCAGTACTTC
CASSVGVGQPGRETQYF
>TRBJ1-1|TRBV18|few|-
TGTGCCAGCTCACCAATCAGGGGAACTGAAGCTTTCTTT
CASSPIRGTEAFF
>TRBJ1-5|TRBV7-2|-|-
TGTGCCAGCAGCTTAGGAGGAGAGAGTCAGCCCCAGCATTTT
CASSLGGESQPQHF
>TRBJ2-7|TRBV19|-|TRBD1
TGTGCCAGTAGTCGTACAGGGGGCGGGTACGAGCAGTACTTC
CASSRTGGGYEQYF
>TRBJ2-1|TRBV5-1|once|-
TGCGCCAGCAGCTTGGCCCCCCGGGGGACCTACAATGAGCAGTTCTTC
CASSLAPRGTYNEQFF
>TRBJ1-3|TRBV29-1|-|-
TGCAGCGTGGCGACAGTATCCTCTGGAAACACCATATATTTT
CSVATVSSGNTIYF
>TRBJ2-3|TRBV4-1|once|-
TGCGCCAGCAGCCATCCCCTCGTAGATACGCAGTATTTT
CASSHPLVDTQYF
>TRBJ1-5|TRBV14|-|TRBD1
TGTGCCAGCAGCCCAGGAGGGACAGGCAATCAGCCCCAGCATTTT
CASSPGGTGNQPQHF
>TRBJ2-7|TRBV19|-|TRBD2
TGTGCCAGTAGTGTTGGACTAGCGGGGGGCCACGAGCAGTACTTC
CASSVGLAGGHEQYF
>TRBJ1-6|TRBV27|-|-
TGTGCCAGCAGTTTATCGATGGGCAGGGACAATTCACCCCTCCACTTT
CASSLSMGRDNSPLHF
>TRBJ1-1|TRBV7-9|-|TRBD1
TGTGCCAGCAGCTTCGAACCGACAGGGGGGGCTGAAGCTTTCTTT
CASSFEPTGGAEAFF
>TRBJ1-4|TRBV14|-|-
TGTGCCAGCAGCCAAGAACGGGGGTGGAAACTGTTTTTT
CASSQERGWKLFF
>TRBJ2-7|TRBV7-9|-|TRBD1
TGTGCCAGCAGCTTAGAACAGGGGTATATCTACGAGCAGTACTTC
CASSLEQGYIYEQYF
>TRBJ2-5|TRBV2|-|TRBD2
TGTGCCAGCAGGAGGACTAGCGGGAGCCTGGAGACCCAGTACTTC
CASRRTSGSLETQYF
>TRBJ1-4|TRBV19|-|TRBD1
TGTGCCAGTAGCTGGACAGGAGAAAAACTGTTTTTT
CASSWTGEKLFF
>TRBJ2-5|TRBV5-1|-|-
TGCGCCAGCAGCTTGCTCGGGGAGACCCAGTACTTC
CASSLLGETQYF
>TRBJ2-7|TRBV15|-|-
TGTGCCACCAGCAGAGATGGGACTCTCGGGGCTACGCACGAGCAGTACTTC
CATSRDGTLGATHEQYF
>TRBJ2-3|TRBV18|-|-
TGTGCCAGCTCACCTCCGGGGGGCAATACGCAGTATTTT
CASSPPGGNTQYF
>TRBJ2-2|TRBV29-1|-|-
TGCAGCGTTGCTGCGGAGTGGGGCGGGGAGCTGTTTTTT
CSVAAEWGGELFF
>TRBJ1-5|TRBV6-6|-|TRBD1
TGTGCCAGCAGTTACCCGGGACAGGGCGAGGGTCAGCCCCAGCATTTT
CASSYPGQGEGQPQHF
>TRBJ2-1|TRBV9|once|-
TGTGCCAGCACCCCCGTCGGGAGCAACCACAATGAGCAGTTCTTC
CASTPVGSNHNEQFF
>TRBJ1-4|TRBV15|-|-
TGTGCCACCAGACCGGAGGGGGCAACTAATGAAAAACTGTTTTTT
CATRPEGATNEKLFF
>TRBJ2-3|TRBV6-5|-|-
TGTGCCACAAGATCCCGTCGCACAGATACGCAGTATTTT
CATRSRRTDTQYF
>TRBJ2-1|TRBV5-1|-|-
TGCGCCAGCAGCTTGGGGGGCAGCTCCTACAATGAGCAGTTCTTC
CASSLGGSSYNEQFF